This passage covers 12 T cell receptor beta chains from one sample sequenced in a study of CD8+ T cells in alopecia areata. As the sequencing template, cDNA was produced by extracting RNA and reverse transcribing it. The data were produced by immunoSEQ multiplex PCR, yet TCRdb's version contains in-frame clones alone and is incomplete. Found here are roughly 250,000 clones, roughly 69% of them singletons; the top ten hold around 1.2%. This sample comprised CD4+ T cells sorted from blood, obtained at week 0. The source is a human donor with alopecia areata.

The chain carries TRBV5-6 and TRBJ2-3; 9 positions agree with TRBD1. The CDR3 is 17 amino acids. Trimming removed 2 bases from V and 2 bases from J; junction bases left unmatched: 9. From germline, CDR1 is SGHDT and CDR2 YYEEEE. For the CDR3, the DNA is TGTGCCAGCAGCTTTACCATTGGGACAGGGTCCACAGATACGCAGTATTTT. This gives the protein CASSFTIGTGSTDTQYF.

The chain is built from TRBV15 and TRBJ2-7; D might be TRBD2 (5 bases). The CDR3 runs 14 residues. In germline, CDR1 is LNHNV, CDR2 YYDKDF (reference sequence). V lost 6 bases, J lost 4 bases, and 16 bases lay in between. The CDR3 is CATSRPQAVYEQYF. CDR3 coding DNA: TGTGCCACCAGTAGACCCCAAGCGGTTTACGAGCAGTACTTC.

This clone showed up just a few times. Germline is not matched at one junction end, which may reflect a read error. CDR3 region: CASSPRDSHQPQHF. In DNA, the CDR3 is TGTGCCAGCAGCCCCCGGGACAGTCATCAGCCCCAGCATTTT. The chain has TRBV4-1 and TRBJ1-5, with 7 positions matching TRBD1. CDR3 length equals 14 residues. CDR1 is MGHRA and CDR2 is YSYEKL in the germline V gene.

The chain links TRBV4-2 to TRBJ2-3; 9 bases are a match to TRBD1. V lost 4 bases, J lost 2 bases, and 10 bases stayed unmatched. The CDR3 has 17 amino acids. Germline-derived CDR1 and CDR2 are LGHNA and YNFKEQ. CDR3 nucleotides: TGTGCCAGCAGCCCAAAGAGGACAGGGGACGACACAGATACGCAGTATTTT. Its protein is CASSPKRTGDDTDTQYF.

The V call is TRBV5-6, the J call TRBJ1-2; D ambiguous. From germline, CDR1 is SGHDT and CDR2 YYEEEE. With 4 bases removed from V and 5 bases from J, the gap between germline ends came to 12 bases. The CDR3 sequence is 13 residues long. Here the CDR3 reads CASSVSTEYGYTF. CDR3 DNA: TGTGCCAGCAGCGTTTCCACCGAGTATGGCTACACCTTC.

This sequence joins TRBV30 and TRBJ1-1; no clear D. CDR1 GTSNPN and CDR2 SVGIG come from the germline V gene (reference sequence). V was clipped by 5 bases and J by 7 bases, with 17 bases between them. This CDR3 is built from 13 residues. The CDR3 DNA reads as TGTGCCTGGTCGGGAGTAGTGAAATTTGAAGCTTTCTTT. Translated, it gives CAWSGVVKFEAFF. Using reference TRBV30 and TRBJ1-1 for the parts outside the CDR3, the full variable domain is SQTIHQWPATLVQPVGSPLSLECTVEGTSNPNLYWYRQAAGRGLQLLFYSVGIGQISSEVPQNLSASRPQDRQFILSSKKLLLSDSGFYLCAWSGVVKFEAFFGQGTRLTVV.

The V call is TRBV10-3, the J call TRBJ1-2, with TRBD1 identical over 7 bases. With V trimmed by 4 bases and J by 2 bases, 4 bases remained unmatched. Germline V CDR1 and CDR2: ENHRY, SYGVKD. This CDR3 has 14 amino acids. In nucleotides, the CDR3 is TGTGCCATCAGTGCCCTGGACAGGAACTATGGCTACACCTTC. Amino acids: CAISALDRNYGYTF.

This clone showed up many times. The chain employs TRBV19 and TRBJ2-2; D remains unclear. Looked up from germline, CDR1 is LNHDA and CDR2 is SQIVND (reference sequence). V was cut by 3 bases and J by 2 bases, with 13 bases left in between. The CDR3 has 16 residues. The CDR3 DNA follows: TGTGCCAGTAGTATCGGTAGCTCCGTAAACACCGGGGAGCTGTTTTTT. This encodes CASSIGSSVNTGELFF.

The genes are TRBV6-5 and TRBJ2-1; either TRBD1 or TRBD2 may supply D (5 bases each). V was trimmed by 0 bases and J by 4 bases, leaving 13 bases between them. Germline CDR1 and CDR2: MNHEY and SVGAGI. The CDR3 contains 16 residues. In nucleotides, the CDR3 is TGTGCCAGCAGTTACTCGAGGGACCGACTATACAATGAGCAGTTCTTC. Protein: CASSYSRDRLYNEQFF.

This clone was found a few times. J is TRBJ1-2 and V is TRBV6-5; D is perhaps TRBD1 (6 bases). V dropped 8 bases and J dropped 3 bases, with 10 bases sitting between them. Germline loops: CDR1 MNHEY, CDR2 SVGAGI. The CDR3 covers 12 residues. CDR3 in DNA: TGTGCCAGCGGGGGCCTCGACTATGGCTACACCTTC. Residues: CASGGLDYGYTF.

The chain recombines TRBV6-6 with TRBJ2-3; D not resolved. The CDR3 is made up of 14 amino acids. Germline V gene data show CDR1 as MNHNY and CDR2 as SVGAGI (reference sequence). V was pared by 6 bases and J by 2 bases, with 12 bases between. CDR3 DNA sequence: TGTGCCAGCAGCAGCCCCCGGACCACAGATACGCAGTATTTT. It yields the protein CASSSPRTTDTQYF.

This clone was seen a few times. Other DNA sequences of this sample code for an identical CDR3. The chain combines TRBV2 with TRBJ2-2, with D perhaps TRBD1 (5 bases). Between the trimmed V and J ends, which lost 9 bases and 7 bases, there was a span of 15 bases. Germline assignment: CDR1 SNHLY and CDR2 FYNNEI. This CDR3 region has 13 residues. CDR3 sequence: CASRVQGDGELFF. The CDR3 nucleotides read TGTGCCAGTAGGGTCCAGGGCGACGGGGAGCTGTTTTTT.